The 5 T cell receptor beta chains listed next were all sequenced from one sample in a study of T cell responses to AZD1222 COVID-19 vaccine. Repertoires were generated with immunoSEQ multiplex PCR, while TCRdb's copy carries only in-frame clones and drops some. Of about 110,000 clones in the sample, approximately 86% are singletons; the top ten hold 2.5% to 4%. The sample was peripheral blood, taken on day 0 of AZD1222 vaccination. All receptors come from an adult in good health.

This chain uses TRBV6-5 with TRBJ2-2; 10 bases fit TRBD1. The CDR3 length is 15 residues. V lost 6 bases, J lost 5 bases, and 6 bases stayed unmatched. Per germline, CDR1 MNHEY and CDR2 SVGAGI. This CDR3 is CASRPDRGQTGELFF. In DNA, the CDR3 is TGTGCCAGCAGACCCGACAGGGGGCAGACCGGGGAGCTGTTTTTT.

The V gene is TRBV5-6, the J gene TRBJ1-1, with a possible D match to TRBD1 (5 bases). Germline lookup yields CDR1 SGHDT and CDR2 YYEEEE. The CDR3 totals 14 residues. V shed 0 bases and J shed 5 bases, with 11 bases lying between them. CDR3 in amino acids: CASSLVGDGTEAFF. The CDR3 DNA reads TGTGCCAGCAGCTTGGTAGGGGATGGGACTGAAGCTTTCTTT.

This clone was picked up a small number of times. Other DNA sequences in the same sample also yield this CDR3. This chain uses TRBV4-2 with TRBJ1-6; D call uncertain. V dropped 3 bases and J dropped 6 bases, with 15 bases sitting between them. Germline V gives CDR1 LGHNA, CDR2 YNFKEQ. The CDR3 length is 16 residues. The CDR3 DNA follows: TGTGCCAGCAGCCAGGTCGAGAGCAGACTTAATTCACCCCTCCACTTT. Translation gives CASSQVESRLNSPLHF.

Note on this clone: Sequence at one end of the junction differs from germline and may be a read error. V gene TRBV11-2 combines with J gene TRBJ1-5; D is undetermined. Germline V gives CDR1 SGHAT, CDR2 FQNNGV. The CDR3 loop spans 13 amino acids. CDR3 DNA: TGTGCCGGCAGCTTTGTACCCAATCAGCCCCAGCATTTT. It yields the protein CAGSFVPNQPQHF.

This clone was seen more than once but under ten times. DNA for the CDR3: TGTGCCAGCAGTTTAGGGCATCTAGGGAGCAATTCACCCCTCCACTTT. This sequence encodes CASSLGHLGSNSPLHF. The chain links TRBV28 to TRBJ1-6, with D uncertain. The CDR3 has 16 residues. The V end lost 2 bases, the J end lost 7 bases, and 15 bases lay between the germline ends. Germline V CDR1 and CDR2: MDHEN, SYDVKM. The entire variable domain, with the rest obtained from reference TRBV28 and TRBJ1-6, is as follows: DVKVTQSSRYLVKRTGEKVFLECVQDMDHENMFWYRQDPGLGLRLIYFSYDVKMKEKGDIPEGYSVSREKKERFSLILESASTNQTSMYLCASSLGHLGSNSPLHFGNGTRLTVT.